The clone carrying this T cell receptor beta chain was counted ten times or more. MiXCR, applied by TCRdb to the 5' RACE reads, yields one record per CDR3 protein. Of tens of thousands of distinct CDR3 sequences listed, 13% to 15% are singletons. The CDR3 totals 14 residues. The J segment lost 2 bases and the V segment lost 4 bases, leaving 3 bases of the junction unmatched. Germline V gene lookup returns CDR1 SGHRS and CDR2 YFSETQ. The data belong to a study of neurological immune-mediated disorders. The source of this sequence is an older woman with HTLV-1-associated myelopathy (HAM/TSP). Sequenced material: CD4+ T cells from blood. The chain recombines TRBV5-1 with TRBJ2-7; 10 positions agree with TRBD2. The DNA of the CDR3 is TGCGCCAGCAGCGGTACTAGCGGGACCTACGAGCAGTACTTC. Its translation: CASSGTSGTYEQYF.